This T cell receptor (beta chain) came from a study of cytomegalovirus exposure and HLA in healthy donors. Study results and limitations: Donors belonging to an Asian-associated ancestry cluster reportedly showed fewer N-insertions in productive TCRs than the 666-donor mean, according to what a later analysis found. By a later analysis, the bulk of CMV-associated TCR beta chains appeared HLA-restricted. The authors confirmed in vitro that three CMV-associated chains were specific for CMV antigens.

PCR primers comprised 60 Vbeta and 13 Jbeta primers. Here immunoSEQ multiplex PCR was the method, and the copy in TCRdb shows in-frame clones only, minus some. Listed are 40,000 to 60,000 clones; 25% to 30% falls within the top ten. Of note for this clone: As yet, its antigen is unknown.

The receptor was derived from a middle-aged man in good health and CMV-seropositive. The source material was PBMCs.

The DNA of the CDR3 is TGTGCCAGCAGTATGACAGGGCCCACTGAAGCTTTCTTT. Protein: CASSMTGPTEAFF. J is TRBJ1-1 and V is TRBV6-5, with 7 bases identical to TRBD1. Germline V gene lookup returns CDR1 MNHEY and CDR2 SVGAGI. The V gene end was trimmed by 5 bases and the J gene end by 4 bases; junction bases not matched to a gene: 4. The CDR3 has 13 residues.